Sequencing of this T cell receptor beta chain was carried out in a study of blood T cell repertoires in COVID-19. Whole-study context: Some COVID-19 samples were acute and others convalescent; all came from the United States, Italy and Spain. T cells, B-cell-depleted T cells, or PBMCs supplied cDNA or gDNA.

V lost 5 bases and J lost 8, with 13 bases in between. The CDR3 spans 13 residues. Germline V lookup: CDR1 SGHVS, CDR2 FNYEAQ. Authors' analysis steps: Nucleated cell counts were estimated from reference gene primer amplification. Clones were read by immunoSEQ multiplex PCR, and TCRdb kept only the in-frame ones, dropping some. V and J calls and clone size are as listed in that table; D and trimming were resolved from the DNA. The sample lists 140,000 or so clones, roughly 88% occurring once. The V call is TRBV7-6, the J call TRBJ1-5; D gene uncertain. This TCR derives from a man aged 70-80 years with acute or convalescent COVID-19. The specimen sequenced was peripheral blood. CDR3 amino acids: CASSPTPEKPQHF. In DNA form, the CDR3 reads TGTGCCAGCAGCCCTACCCCCGAAAAGCCCCAGCATTTT. The whole variable domain, remainder taken from reference TRBV7-6 and TRBJ1-5, is GAGVSQSPRYKVTKRGQDVALRCDPISGHVSLYWYRQALGQGPEFLTYFNYEAQQDKSGLPNDRFSAERPEGSISTLTIQRTEQRDSAMYRCASSPTPEKPQHFGDGTRLSIL.